The clone carrying this T cell receptor (beta chain) was detected once. What it recognizes is unknown. This record belongs to a study of shared clonotypes between healthy human individuals. Study summary: In total, the donors were two women and a few men aged 18 to 49.

Study results and caveats: Collection of samples was limited to blood; tissue repertoires likely differ.

On sorted subsets, replicate PCRs used 200 to 250 ng DNA, or tens of thousands of T cell genomes. Produced via immunoSEQ multiplex PCR; TCRdb's table is partial and in-frame only. The profile shows about 1.1 million clones, about 72% of them singletons. Sequencing input: memory CD4+ T cells from PBMCs. The sample's subset: CD45RA-negative fraction. This TCR derives from a man younger than 35 in good health. Some clones in this sample may be carry-over from other donors' samples.

The chain's CDR3 is CASSFRQNYGYTF. The DNA of the CDR3 is TGTGCCAGCAGTTTCAGGCAGAACTATGGCTACACCTTC. The chain employs TRBV28 and TRBJ1-2; D gene ambiguous. Germline V gene sequence: CDR1 MDHEN, CDR2 SYDVKM. Trimming took 3 bases from V and 2 from J, leaving 7 bases between them. The length of the CDR3 is 13 residues.